These 12 T cell receptor beta chains came from one sample sequenced in a study of blood T cell repertoires in COVID-19. Measured with immunoSEQ multiplex PCR; TCRdb has only the in-frame clones, and not every one. The table records under 350,000 clones, about 88% of them present only once. The sequencing input was peripheral blood. These receptors all stem from a man younger than 35 with active or convalescent COVID-19.

This clone was observed once. The chain recombines TRBV28 with TRBJ1-5; a possible D gene is TRBD1 (5 bases). Deletions cut 7 bases from V and 0 bases from J, with 16 bases between. The V gene's germline CDR1 is MDHEN and CDR2 SYDVKM. The CDR3 spans 16 residues. As DNA, the CDR3 is TGTGCCAGCACCACTACAGGACGCCGTAGCAATCAGCCCCAGCATTTT. It specifies CASTTTGRRSNQPQHF.

The table lists this clone with a few counts. The chain is built from TRBV19 and TRBJ1-3; 9 positions match TRBD1. Germline CDR1 is LNHDA and CDR2 is SQIVND (reference sequence). This CDR3 has 14 residues. V was pared by 7 bases and J by 6 bases, with 7 bases of the junction left unmatched. The CDR3 reads CASKHRGLQNTIYF. CDR3 DNA: TGTGCCAGTAAGCACAGGGGGCTTCAAAACACCATATATTTT.

The genes are TRBV11-2 and TRBJ2-3; D gene ambiguous. Germline CDR1 is SGHAT and CDR2 is FQNNGV. This CDR3 is 14 amino acids long. V lost 1 base to trimming and J lost 3 bases, with 8 bases between them. CDR3 DNA sequence: TGTGCCAGCAGCTTAGTGGGCACAACAGATACGCAGTATTTT. Translation gives CASSLVGTTDTQYF.

The chain is built from TRBV27 and TRBJ2-1; D gene unclear. The CDR3 totals 11 residues. Trimming took off 7 bases at V and 4 bases at J, with 5 bases between the two ends. Germline CDR1 is MNHEY and CDR2 is SMNVEV (reference sequence). Here the CDR3 DNA reads TGTGCCAGCAACTTGTACAATGAGCAGTTCTTC. Protein sequence: CASNLYNEQFF.

The chain combines TRBV12-3 or TRBV12-4 with TRBJ1-6; D is uncertain. V lost 3 bases and J 12 bases, leaving 12 bases between the germline ends. The CDR3 extends over 13 amino acids. The CDR3 coding sequence is TGTGCCAGCAGTTTTCAAACCTCGAGACCCCTCCACTTT. This translates into CASSFQTSRPLHF.

The chain carries TRBV2 and TRBJ1-5; D remains unclear. Germline CDR1 reads SNHLY; CDR2 reads FYNNEI. V lost 9 bases and J 2 bases, leaving 20 bases between the germline ends. This CDR3 has 16 residues. Here the CDR3 DNA reads TGTGCCAGTTCCAGTTCGGGGTTCGCGGGCAATCAGCCCCAGCATTTT. This codes for CASSSSGFAGNQPQHF.

This chain joins TRBV6-5 and TRBJ1-5; D is ambiguous. Deletions cut 7 bases from V and 5 bases from J, with 6 bases between. Germline V gene data show CDR1 as MNHEY and CDR2 as SVGAGI. CDR3 length: 11 amino acids. CDR3 sequence: CASTSDQPQHF. CDR3 DNA sequence: TGTGCCAGCACCTCCGATCAGCCCCAGCATTTT.

This clone was observed a few times. The V call is TRBV28, the J call TRBJ1-6; 7 positions agree with TRBD1. CDR1 MDHEN and CDR2 SYDVKM come from the germline V gene. Trimming took 2 bases from V and 8 from J; bases not matched to a gene: 6. This CDR3 region has 15 residues. CDR3 amino acids: CASSLPGQADSPLHF. The CDR3 bases are TGTGCCAGCAGTTTACCAGGACAGGCGGATTCACCCCTCCACTTT.

This chain links TRBV7-9 with TRBJ1-1; no clear D gene. The CDR3 runs to 14 residues. Germline lookup yields CDR1 SEHNR and CDR2 FQNEAQ (reference sequence). The V and J ends lost 5 bases and 3 bases respectively, with 13 bases between them. CDR3: CASSPARSHTEAFF. The CDR3 DNA sequence: TGTGCCAGCAGCCCGGCGAGGTCCCACACTGAAGCTTTCTTT.

CDR3: CASSIDNRDKPYF. The CDR3 DNA is TGTGCCAGTAGTATAGATAACCGGGACAAGCCATACTTC. The rearrangement uses TRBV19 and TRBJ2-7, with a possible D match to TRBD1 (6 bases). This CDR3 comprises 13 residues. Germline CDR1 is LNHDA and CDR2 is SQIVND (reference sequence). The V and J ends lost 0 bases and 13 bases respectively, with 16 bases between them.

This clone was counted once. The chain has TRBV28 and TRBJ2-7; 9 bases agree with TRBD1. The CDR3 is 14 amino acids. Germline V gene data show CDR1 as MDHEN and CDR2 as SYDVKM. After removal of 5 bases from V and 5 bases from J, the junction contained 7 bases not matched to a gene. In nucleotides, the CDR3 is TGTGCCAGCAGTCCCAGGGACAGGGTTGACGAGCAGTACTTC. Protein: CASSPRDRVDEQYF.

This chain links TRBV5-1 with TRBJ2-3; 9 bases are shared with TRBD1. CDR3 length: 15 amino acids. In germline, CDR1 is SGHRS, CDR2 YFSETQ. After removal of 3 bases from V and 4 bases from J, the junction contained 6 bases not matched to a gene. CDR3 sequence (DNA): TGCGCCAGCAGCTGGACAGGGGACAACGCAGATACGCAGTATTTT. Translation: CASSWTGDNADTQYF. Full variable domain (missing parts from reference TRBV5-1 and TRBJ2-3): KAGVTQTPRYLIKTRGQQVTLSCSPISGHRSVSWYQQTPGQGLQFLFEYFSETQRNKGNFPGRFSGRQFSNSRSEMNVSTLELGDSALYLCASSWTGDNADTQYFGPGTRLTVL.